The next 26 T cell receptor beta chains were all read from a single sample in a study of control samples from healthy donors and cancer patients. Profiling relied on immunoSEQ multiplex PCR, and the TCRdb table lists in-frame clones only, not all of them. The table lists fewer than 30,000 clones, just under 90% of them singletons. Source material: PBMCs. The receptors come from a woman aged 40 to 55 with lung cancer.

The CDR3 sequence: CASSSRTFTGELFF. The CDR3 bases are TGTGCCAGCAGCTCCAGGACTTTCACCGGGGAGCTGTTTTTT. V and J are TRBV13 and TRBJ2-2; D is perhaps TRBD2 (5 bases). The ends were cut back, 4 bases at V and 4 bases at J, with 10 bases in the middle. The germline V gene encodes CDR1 PRHDT and CDR2 FYEKMQ (reference sequence). The CDR3 is 14 residues long. Based on the CDR3 plus reference TRBV13 and TRBJ2-2, the full variable domain is AAGVIQSPRHLIKEKRETATLKCYPIPRHDTVYWYQQGPGQDPQFLISFYEKMQSDKGSIPDRFSAQQFSDYHSELNMSSLELGDSALYFCASSSRTFTGELFFGEGSRLTVL.

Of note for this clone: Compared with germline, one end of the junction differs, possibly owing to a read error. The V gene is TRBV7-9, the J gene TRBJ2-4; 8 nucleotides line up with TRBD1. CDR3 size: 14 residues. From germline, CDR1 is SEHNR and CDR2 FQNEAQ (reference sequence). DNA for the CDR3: TGTGCCAGCAGCTCCCTCCCGGACAGGGCCGGAGTTAACTTC. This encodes CASSSLPDRAGVNF.

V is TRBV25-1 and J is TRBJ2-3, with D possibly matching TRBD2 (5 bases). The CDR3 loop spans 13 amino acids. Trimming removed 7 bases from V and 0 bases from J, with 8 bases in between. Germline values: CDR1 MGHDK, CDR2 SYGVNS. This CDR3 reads CASTRTSTDTQYF. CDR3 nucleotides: TGTGCCAGCACTAGGACTAGCACAGATACGCAGTATTTT.

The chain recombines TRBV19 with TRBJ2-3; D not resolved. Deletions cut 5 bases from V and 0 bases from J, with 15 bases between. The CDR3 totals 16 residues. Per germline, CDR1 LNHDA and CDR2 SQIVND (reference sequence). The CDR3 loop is CASSPKDSSSTDTQYF. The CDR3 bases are TGTGCCAGTAGTCCGAAAGATAGCTCTAGCACAGATACGCAGTATTTT.

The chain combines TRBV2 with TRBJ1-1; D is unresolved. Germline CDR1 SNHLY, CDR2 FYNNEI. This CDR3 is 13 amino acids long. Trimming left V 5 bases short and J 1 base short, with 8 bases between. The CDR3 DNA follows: TGTGCCAGCAGTTTATCAGCGAACACTGAAGCTTTCTTT. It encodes CASSLSANTEAFF.

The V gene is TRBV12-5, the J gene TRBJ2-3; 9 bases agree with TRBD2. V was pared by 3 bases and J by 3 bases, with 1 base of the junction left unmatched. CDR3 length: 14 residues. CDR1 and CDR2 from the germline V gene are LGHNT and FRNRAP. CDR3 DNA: TGTGCTAGTGGTTTAGGACTAGCGACAGATACGCAGTATTTT. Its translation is CASGLGLATDTQYF.

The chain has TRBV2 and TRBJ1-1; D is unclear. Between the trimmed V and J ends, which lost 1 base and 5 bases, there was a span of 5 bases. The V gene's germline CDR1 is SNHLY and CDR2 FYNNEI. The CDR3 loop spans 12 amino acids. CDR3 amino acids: CASSEGETEAFF. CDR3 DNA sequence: TGTGCCAGCAGTGAAGGTGAAACTGAAGCTTTCTTT. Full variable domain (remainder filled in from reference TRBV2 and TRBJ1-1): EPEVTQTPSHQVTQMGQEVILRCVPISNHLYFYWYRQILGQKVEFLVSFYNNEISEKSEIFDDQFSVERPDGSNFTLKIRSTKLEDSAMYFCASSEGETEAFFGQGTRLTVV.

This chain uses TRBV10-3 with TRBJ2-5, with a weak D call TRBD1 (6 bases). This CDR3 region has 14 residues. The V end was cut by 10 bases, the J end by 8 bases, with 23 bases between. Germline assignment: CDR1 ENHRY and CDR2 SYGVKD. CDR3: CATRLEGEPATQYF. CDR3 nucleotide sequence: TGTGCCACCAGGCTCGAGGGGGAGCCGGCAACCCAGTACTTC.

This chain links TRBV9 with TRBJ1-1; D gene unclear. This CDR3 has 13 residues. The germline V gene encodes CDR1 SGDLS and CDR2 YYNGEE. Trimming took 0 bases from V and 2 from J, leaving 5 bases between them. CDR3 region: CASSVEFNTEAFF. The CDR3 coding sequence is TGTGCCAGCAGCGTAGAATTCAACACTGAAGCTTTCTTT.

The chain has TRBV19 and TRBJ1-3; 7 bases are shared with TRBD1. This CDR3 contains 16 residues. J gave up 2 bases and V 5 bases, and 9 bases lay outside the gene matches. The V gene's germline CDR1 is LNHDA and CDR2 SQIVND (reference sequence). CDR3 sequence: CASSVDRVQPGNTIYF. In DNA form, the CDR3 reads TGTGCCAGTAGTGTCGACAGGGTACAGCCTGGAAACACCATATATTTT.

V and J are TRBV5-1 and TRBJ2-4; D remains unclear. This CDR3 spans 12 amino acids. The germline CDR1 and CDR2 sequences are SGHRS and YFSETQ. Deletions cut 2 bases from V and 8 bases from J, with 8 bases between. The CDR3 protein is CASSFNQDIQYF. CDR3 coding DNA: TGCGCCAGCAGCTTCAATCAGGACATTCAGTACTTC.

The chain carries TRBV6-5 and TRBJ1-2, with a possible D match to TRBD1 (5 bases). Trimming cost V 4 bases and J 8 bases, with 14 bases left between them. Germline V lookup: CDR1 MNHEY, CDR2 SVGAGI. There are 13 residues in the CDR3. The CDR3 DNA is TGTGCCAGCAGTTCCAGCCAGGGTTGGGGCTACACCTTC. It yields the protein CASSSSQGWGYTF.

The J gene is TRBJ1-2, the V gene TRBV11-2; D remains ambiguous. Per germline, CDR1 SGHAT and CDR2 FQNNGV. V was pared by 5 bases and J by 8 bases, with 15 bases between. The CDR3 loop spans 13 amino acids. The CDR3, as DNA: TGTGCCAGCAGCCCGACACGGCAGACCGGCTACACCTTC. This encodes CASSPTRQTGYTF.

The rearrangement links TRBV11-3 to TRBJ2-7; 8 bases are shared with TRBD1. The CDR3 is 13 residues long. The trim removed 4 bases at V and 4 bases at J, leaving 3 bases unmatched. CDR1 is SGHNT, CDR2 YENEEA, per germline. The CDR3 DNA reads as TGTGCCAGCAGCTCGGACAGGGATTACGAGCAGTACTTC. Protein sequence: CASSSDRDYEQYF.

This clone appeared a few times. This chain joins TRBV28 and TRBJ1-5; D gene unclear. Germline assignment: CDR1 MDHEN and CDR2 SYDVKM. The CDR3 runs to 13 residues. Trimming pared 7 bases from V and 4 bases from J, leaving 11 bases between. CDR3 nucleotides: TGTGCCAGCACGACGGGGAAGAATCAGCCCCAGCATTTT. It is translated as CASTTGKNQPQHF.

This CDR3 is CASSLGLAGDRKETQYF. For the CDR3, the DNA is TGTGCCAGCAGCTTAGGACTAGCGGGGGACAGAAAAGAGACCCAGTACTTC. The chain employs TRBV11-3 and TRBJ2-5; 12 bases align to TRBD2. V lost 1 base to trimming and J lost 3 bases; unmatched junction nucleotides: 6. The CDR3 extends over 17 amino acids. CDR1 and CDR2 from the germline V gene are SGHNT and YENEEA.

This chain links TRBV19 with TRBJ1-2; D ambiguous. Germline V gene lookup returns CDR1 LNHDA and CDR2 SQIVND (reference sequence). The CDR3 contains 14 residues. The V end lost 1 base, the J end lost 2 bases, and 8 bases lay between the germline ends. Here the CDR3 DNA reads TGTGCCAGTAGTATAGGAAGGCAGAACTATGGCTACACCTTC. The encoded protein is CASSIGRQNYGYTF.

The CDR3 DNA sequence: TGCGCCAGCAGCCAGAAGGGGGGTGAGCAGTACTTC. Its translation is CASSQKGGEQYF. The genes are TRBV4-1 and TRBJ2-7; D could derive from TRBD1 or TRBD2 (6 bases each). Germline V CDR1 and CDR2: MGHRA, YSYEKL. CDR3 length: 12 amino acids. V was cut by 3 bases and J by 7 bases, with 10 bases left in between.

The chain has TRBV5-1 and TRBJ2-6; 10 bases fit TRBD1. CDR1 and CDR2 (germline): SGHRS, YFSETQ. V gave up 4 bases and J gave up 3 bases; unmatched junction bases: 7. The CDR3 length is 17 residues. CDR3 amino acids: CASSPTGGAYGANVLTF. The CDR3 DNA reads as TGCGCCAGCAGCCCGACAGGGGGCGCTTATGGGGCCAACGTCCTGACTTTC.

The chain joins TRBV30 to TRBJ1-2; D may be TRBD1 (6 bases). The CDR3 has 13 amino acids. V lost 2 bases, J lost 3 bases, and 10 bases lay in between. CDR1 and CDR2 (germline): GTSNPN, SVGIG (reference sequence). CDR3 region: CAWSSGVDYGYTF. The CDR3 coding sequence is TGTGCCTGGAGTTCAGGGGTGGACTATGGCTACACCTTC.

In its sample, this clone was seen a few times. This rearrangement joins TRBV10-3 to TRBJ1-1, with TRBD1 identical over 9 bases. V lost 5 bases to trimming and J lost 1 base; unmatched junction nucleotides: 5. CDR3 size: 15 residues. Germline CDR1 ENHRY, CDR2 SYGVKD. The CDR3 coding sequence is TGTGCCATCAGTACGGGACAGGGAAAGAACACTGAAGCTTTCTTT. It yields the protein CAISTGQGKNTEAFF.

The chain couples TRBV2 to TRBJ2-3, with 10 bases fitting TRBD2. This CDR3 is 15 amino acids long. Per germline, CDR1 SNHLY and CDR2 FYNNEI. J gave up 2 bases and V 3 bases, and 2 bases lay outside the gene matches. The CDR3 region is CASSDSGGSTDTQYF. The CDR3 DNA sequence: TGTGCCAGCAGTGATAGCGGGGGGTCCACAGATACGCAGTATTTT. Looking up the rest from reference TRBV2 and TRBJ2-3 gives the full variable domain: EPEVTQTPSHQVTQMGQEVILRCVPISNHLYFYWYRQILGQKVEFLVSFYNNEISEKSEIFDDQFSVERPDGSNFTLKIRSTKLEDSAMYFCASSDSGGSTDTQYFGPGTRLTVL.

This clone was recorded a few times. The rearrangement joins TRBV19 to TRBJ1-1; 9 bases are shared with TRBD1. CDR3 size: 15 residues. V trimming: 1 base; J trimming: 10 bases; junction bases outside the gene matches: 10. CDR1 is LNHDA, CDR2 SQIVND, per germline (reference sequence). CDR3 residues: CASSIVPATGGLAFF. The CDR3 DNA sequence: TGTGCCAGTAGTATAGTGCCCGCAACAGGGGGCCTAGCTTTCTTT.

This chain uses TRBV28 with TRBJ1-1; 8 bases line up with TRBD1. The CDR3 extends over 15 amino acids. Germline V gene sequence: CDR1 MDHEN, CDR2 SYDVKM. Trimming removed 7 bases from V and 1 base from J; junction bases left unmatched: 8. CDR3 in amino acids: CASNPTGTGNTEAFF. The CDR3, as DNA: TGTGCCAGCAACCCGACGGGGACAGGGAACACTGAAGCTTTCTTT.

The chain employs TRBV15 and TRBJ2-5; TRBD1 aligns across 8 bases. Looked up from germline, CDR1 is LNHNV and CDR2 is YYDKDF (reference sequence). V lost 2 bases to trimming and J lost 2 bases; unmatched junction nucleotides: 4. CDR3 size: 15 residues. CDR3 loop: CATSRPTGAQETQYF. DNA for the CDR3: TGTGCCACCAGCAGACCGACAGGGGCACAAGAGACCCAGTACTTC. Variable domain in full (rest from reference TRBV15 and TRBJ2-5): DAMVIQNPRYQVTQFGKPVTLSCSQTLNHNVMYWYQQKSSQAPKLLFHYYDKDFNNEADTPDNFQSRRPNTSFCFLDIRSPGLGDTAMYLCATSRPTGAQETQYFGPGTRLLVL.

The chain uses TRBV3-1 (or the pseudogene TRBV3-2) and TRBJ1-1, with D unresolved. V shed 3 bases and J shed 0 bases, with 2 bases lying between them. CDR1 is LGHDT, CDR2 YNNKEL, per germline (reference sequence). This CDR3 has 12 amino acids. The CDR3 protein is CASSHLNTEAFF. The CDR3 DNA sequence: TGTGCCAGCAGCCATTTGAACACTGAAGCTTTCTTT.